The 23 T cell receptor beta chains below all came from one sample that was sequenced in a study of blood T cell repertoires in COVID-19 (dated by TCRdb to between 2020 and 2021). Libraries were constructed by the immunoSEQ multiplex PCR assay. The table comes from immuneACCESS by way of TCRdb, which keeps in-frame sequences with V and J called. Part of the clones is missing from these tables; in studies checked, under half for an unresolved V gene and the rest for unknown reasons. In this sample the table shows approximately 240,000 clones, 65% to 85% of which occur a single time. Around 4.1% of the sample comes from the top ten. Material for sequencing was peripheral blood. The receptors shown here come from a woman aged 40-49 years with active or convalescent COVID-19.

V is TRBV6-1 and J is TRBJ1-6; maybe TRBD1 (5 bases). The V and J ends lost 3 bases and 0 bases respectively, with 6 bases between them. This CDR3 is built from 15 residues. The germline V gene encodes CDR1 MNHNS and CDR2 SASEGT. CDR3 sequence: CASSEQGSYNSPLHF. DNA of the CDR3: TGTGCCAGCAGTGAGCAGGGCTCCTATAATTCACCCCTCCACTTT.

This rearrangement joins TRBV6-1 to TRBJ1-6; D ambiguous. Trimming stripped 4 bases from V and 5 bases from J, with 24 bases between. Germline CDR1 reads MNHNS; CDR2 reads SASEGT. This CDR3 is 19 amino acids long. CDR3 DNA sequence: TGTGCCAGCAGTGGCAACGACGAGCGGGTACGGCGCAATAATTCACCCCTCCACTTT. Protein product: CASSGNDERVRRNNSPLHF.

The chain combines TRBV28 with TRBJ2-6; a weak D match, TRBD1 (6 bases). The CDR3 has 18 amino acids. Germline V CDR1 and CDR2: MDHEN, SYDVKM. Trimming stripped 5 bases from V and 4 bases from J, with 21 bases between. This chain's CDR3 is CASSTNRDRFAGANVLTF. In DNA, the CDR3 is TGTGCCAGCAGTACAAACAGGGACCGTTTTGCCGGGGCCAACGTCCTGACTTTC.

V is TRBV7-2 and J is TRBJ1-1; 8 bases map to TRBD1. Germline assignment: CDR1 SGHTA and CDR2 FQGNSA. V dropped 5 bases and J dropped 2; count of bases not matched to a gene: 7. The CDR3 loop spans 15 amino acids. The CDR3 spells CASSARQGINTEAFF. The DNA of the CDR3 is TGTGCCAGCAGCGCCAGACAGGGGATAAACACTGAAGCTTTCTTT.

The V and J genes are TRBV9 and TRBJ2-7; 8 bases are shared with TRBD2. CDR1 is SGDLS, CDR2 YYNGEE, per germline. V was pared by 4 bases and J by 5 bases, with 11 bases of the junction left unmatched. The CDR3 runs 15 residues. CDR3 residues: CASSSTPGGPHEQYF. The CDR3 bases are TGTGCCAGCAGCAGCACCCCGGGGGGGCCCCACGAGCAGTACTTC.

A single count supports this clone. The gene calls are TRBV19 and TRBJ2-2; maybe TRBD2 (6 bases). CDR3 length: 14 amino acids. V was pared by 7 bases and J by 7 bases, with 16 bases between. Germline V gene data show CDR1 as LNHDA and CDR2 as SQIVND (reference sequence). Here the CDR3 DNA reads TGTGCCAGTACCCATCGGGGGAATGACGGGGAGCTGTTTTTT. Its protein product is CASTHRGNDGELFF. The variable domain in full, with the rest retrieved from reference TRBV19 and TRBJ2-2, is DGGITQSPKYLFRKEGQNVTLSCEQNLNHDAMYWYRQDPGQGLRLIYYSQIVNDFQKGDIAEGYSVSREKKESFPLTVTSAQKNPTAFYLCASTHRGNDGELFFGEGSRLTVL.

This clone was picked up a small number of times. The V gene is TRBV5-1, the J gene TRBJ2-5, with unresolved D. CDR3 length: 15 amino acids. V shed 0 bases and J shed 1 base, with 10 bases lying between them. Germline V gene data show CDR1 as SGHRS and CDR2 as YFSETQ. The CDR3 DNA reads TGCGCCAGCAGCTTGGCAGAATACGCCCAAGAGACCCAGTACTTC. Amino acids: CASSLAEYAQETQYF.

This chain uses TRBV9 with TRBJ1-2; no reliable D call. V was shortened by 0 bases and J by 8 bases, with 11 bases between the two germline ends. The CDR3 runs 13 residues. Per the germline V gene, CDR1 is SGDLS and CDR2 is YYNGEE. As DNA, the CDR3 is TGTGCCAGCAGCGTAGACCAGGCGGGAGGCTACACCTTC. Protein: CASSVDQAGGYTF.

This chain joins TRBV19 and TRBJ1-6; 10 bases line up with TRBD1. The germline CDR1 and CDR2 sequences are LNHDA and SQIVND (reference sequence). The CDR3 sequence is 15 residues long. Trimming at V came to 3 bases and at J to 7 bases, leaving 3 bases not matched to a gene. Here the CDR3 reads CASSIVDRGNSPLHF. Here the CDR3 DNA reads TGTGCCAGTAGTATCGTGGACAGGGGGAATTCACCCCTCCACTTT. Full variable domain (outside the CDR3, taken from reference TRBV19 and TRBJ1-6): DGGITQSPKYLFRKEGQNVTLSCEQNLNHDAMYWYRQDPGQGLRLIYYSQIVNDFQKGDIAEGYSVSREKKESFPLTVTSAQKNPTAFYLCASSIVDRGNSPLHFGNGTRLTVT.

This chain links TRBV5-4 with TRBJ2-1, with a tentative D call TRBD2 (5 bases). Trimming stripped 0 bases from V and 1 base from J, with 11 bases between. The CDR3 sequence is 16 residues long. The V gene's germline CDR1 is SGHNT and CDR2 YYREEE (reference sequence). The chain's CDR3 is CASSLDLATSYNEQFF. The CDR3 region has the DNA TGTGCCAGCAGCTTGGACCTAGCTACGTCCTACAATGAGCAGTTCTTC.

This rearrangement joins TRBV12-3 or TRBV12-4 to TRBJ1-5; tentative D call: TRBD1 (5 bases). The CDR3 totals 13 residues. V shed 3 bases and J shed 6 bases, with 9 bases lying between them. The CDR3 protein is CASSFGGAQPQHF. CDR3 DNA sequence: TGTGCCAGCAGTTTCGGGGGTGCTCAGCCCCAGCATTTT.

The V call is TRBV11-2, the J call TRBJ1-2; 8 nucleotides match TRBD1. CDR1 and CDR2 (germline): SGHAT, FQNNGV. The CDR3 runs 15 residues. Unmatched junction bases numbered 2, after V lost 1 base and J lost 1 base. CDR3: CASSLAGQGNYGYTF. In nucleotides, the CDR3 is TGTGCCAGCAGCTTAGCCGGACAGGGTAACTATGGCTACACCTTC.

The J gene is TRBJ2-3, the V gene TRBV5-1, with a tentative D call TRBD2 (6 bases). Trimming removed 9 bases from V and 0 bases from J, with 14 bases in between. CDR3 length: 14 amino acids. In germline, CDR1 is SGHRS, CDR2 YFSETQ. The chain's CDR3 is CATAEGGSTDTQYF. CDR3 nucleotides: TGCGCCACCGCGGAGGGTGGCAGCACAGATACGCAGTATTTT.

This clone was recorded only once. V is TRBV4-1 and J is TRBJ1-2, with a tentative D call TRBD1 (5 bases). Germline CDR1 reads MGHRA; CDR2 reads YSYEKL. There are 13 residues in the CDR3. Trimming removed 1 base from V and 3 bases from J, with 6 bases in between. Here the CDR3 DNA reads TGCGCCAGCAGCCAAGCGGGGGACTATGGCTACACCTTC. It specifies CASSQAGDYGYTF.

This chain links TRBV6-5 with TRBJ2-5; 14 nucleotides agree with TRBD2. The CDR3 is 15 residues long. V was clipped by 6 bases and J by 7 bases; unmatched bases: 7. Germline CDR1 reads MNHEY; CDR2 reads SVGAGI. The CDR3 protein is CASSPTSGGAGTQYF. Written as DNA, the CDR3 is TGTGCCAGCAGCCCGACTAGCGGGGGGGCCGGGACCCAGTACTTC.

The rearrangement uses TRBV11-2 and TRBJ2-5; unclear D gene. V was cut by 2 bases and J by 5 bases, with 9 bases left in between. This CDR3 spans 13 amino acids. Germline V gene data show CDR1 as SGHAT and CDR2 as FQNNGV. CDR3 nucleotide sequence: TGTGCCAGCAGCTTACGTCATGGCGAGACCCAGTACTTC. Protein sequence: CASSLRHGETQYF.

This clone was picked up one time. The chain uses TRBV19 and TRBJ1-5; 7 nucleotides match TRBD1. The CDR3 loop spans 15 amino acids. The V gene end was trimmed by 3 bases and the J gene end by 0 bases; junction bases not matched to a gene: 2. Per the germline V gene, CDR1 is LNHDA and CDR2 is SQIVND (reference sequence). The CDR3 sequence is CASSMGQNSNQPQHF. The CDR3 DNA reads TGTGCCAGTAGTATGGGACAGAATAGCAATCAGCCCCAGCATTTT.

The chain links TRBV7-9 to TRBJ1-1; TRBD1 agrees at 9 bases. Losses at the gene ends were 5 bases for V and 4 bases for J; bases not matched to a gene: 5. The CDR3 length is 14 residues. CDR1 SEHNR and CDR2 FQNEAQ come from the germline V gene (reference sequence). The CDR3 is CASSNRGPSTEAFF. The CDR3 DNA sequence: TGTGCCAGCAGCAACAGGGGGCCGAGCACTGAAGCTTTCTTT. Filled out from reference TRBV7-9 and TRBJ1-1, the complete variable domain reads DTGVSQNPRHKITKRGQNVTFRCDPISEHNRLYWYRQTLGQGPEFLTYFQNEAQLEKSRLLSDRFSAERPKGSFSTLEIQRTEQGDSAMYLCASSNRGPSTEAFFGQGTRLTVV.

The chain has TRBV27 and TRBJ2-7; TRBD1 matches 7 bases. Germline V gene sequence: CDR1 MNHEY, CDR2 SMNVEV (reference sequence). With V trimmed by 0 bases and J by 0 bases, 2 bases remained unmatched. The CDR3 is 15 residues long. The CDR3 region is CASSLSGTDSYEQYF. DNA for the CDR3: TGTGCCAGCAGTTTATCCGGGACAGACTCCTACGAGCAGTACTTC.

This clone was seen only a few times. The CDR3 DNA reads TGTGCCAGCAGTTTTGGGCAGGCCAAAAACATTCAGTACTTC. Protein product: CASSFGQAKNIQYF. The chain links TRBV28 to TRBJ2-4; D is ambiguous. The V gene lost 3 bases and the J gene lost 1 base, with 7 bases spanning the gap. The CDR3 runs 14 residues. Germline V lookup: CDR1 MDHEN, CDR2 SYDVKM.

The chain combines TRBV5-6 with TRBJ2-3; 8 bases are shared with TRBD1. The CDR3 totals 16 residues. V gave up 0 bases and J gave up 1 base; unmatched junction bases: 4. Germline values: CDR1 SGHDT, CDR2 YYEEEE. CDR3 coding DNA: TGTGCCAGCAGCTTGGCCGGGGACAGGCGCACAGATACGCAGTATTTT. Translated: CASSLAGDRRTDTQYF.

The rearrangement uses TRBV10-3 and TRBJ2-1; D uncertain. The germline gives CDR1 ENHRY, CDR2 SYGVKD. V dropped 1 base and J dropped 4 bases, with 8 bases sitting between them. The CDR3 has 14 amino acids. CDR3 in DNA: TGTGCCATCAGTGAGTTTTTACGGTACAATGAGCAGTTCTTC. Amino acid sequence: CAISEFLRYNEQFF.

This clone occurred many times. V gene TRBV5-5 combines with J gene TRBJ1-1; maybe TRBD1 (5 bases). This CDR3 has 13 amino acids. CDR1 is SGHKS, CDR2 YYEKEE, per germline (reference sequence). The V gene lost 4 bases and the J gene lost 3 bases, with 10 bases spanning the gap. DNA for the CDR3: TGTGCCAGCAGCACGACAGCTCACACTGAAGCTTTCTTT. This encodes CASSTTAHTEAFF.